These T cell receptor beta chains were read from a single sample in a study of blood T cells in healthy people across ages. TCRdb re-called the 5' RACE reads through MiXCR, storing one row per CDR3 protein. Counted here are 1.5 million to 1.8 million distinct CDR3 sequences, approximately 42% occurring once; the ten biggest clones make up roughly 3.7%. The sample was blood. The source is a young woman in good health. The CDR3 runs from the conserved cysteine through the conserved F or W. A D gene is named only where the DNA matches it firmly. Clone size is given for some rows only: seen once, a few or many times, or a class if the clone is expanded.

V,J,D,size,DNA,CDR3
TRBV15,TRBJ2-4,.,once,TGTGCCACCAGATGGGCAGTCTTAGGGGGGGAGCAGTACTTC,CATRWAVLGGEQYF
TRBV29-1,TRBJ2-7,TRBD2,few,TGCAGCGTTGGCGGGACTAGCGACTCCTACGAGCAGTACTTC,CSVGGTSDSYEQYF
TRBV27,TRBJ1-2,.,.,TGTGCCAGCAGCCACGGACAGAAAGGTTATGGCTACACCTTC,CASSHGQKGYGYTF
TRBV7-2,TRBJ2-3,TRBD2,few,TGTGCCAGCAGCTTAGGTCTAGCGGGGACTGGTGATACGCAGTATTTT,CASSLGLAGTGDTQYF
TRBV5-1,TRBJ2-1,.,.,TGCGCCAGCAGCTTGGAAGCTAGCCCCAATGAGCAGTTCTTC,CASSLEASPNEQFF
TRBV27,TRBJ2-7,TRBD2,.,TGTGCCAGCACTCGTGGCCTAGCGGACTCCTACAATGAGCAGTACTTC,CASTRGLADSYNEQYF
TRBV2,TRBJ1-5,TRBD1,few,TGTGCCAGCGACAGGGAAGATCAGCCCCAGCATTTT,CASDREDQPQHF
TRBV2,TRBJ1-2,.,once,TGTGCCAGCAGCCTCGAAAGGGGCTACACCTTC,CASSLERGYTF
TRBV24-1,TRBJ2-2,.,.,TGTGCCACCAGTGTTCAGGGTGGATCCGGGGAGCTGTTTTTT,CATSVQGGSGELFF
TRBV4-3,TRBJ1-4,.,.,TGCGCCAGCAGCCAAGGGCCGGACAGCGAAGAAAAACTGTTTTTT,CASSQGPDSEEKLFF
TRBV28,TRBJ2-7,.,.,TGTGCCAGCAGAGCGACTACCTCATACGAGCAGTACTTC,CASRATTSYEQYF
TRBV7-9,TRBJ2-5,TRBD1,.,TGTGCCAGCAGCACCGGACAGGTCAATCAAGAGACCCAGTACTTC,CASSTGQVNQETQYF
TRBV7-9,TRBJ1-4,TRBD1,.,TGTGCCACCGGCGACAGGGGGAGTGAAAAACTGTTTTTT,CATGDRGSEKLFF
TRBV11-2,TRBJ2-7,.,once,TGTGCCAGCAACTCGCTCATGACAGGCTCCTACGAGCAGTACTTC,CASNSLMTGSYEQYF
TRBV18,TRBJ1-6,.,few,TGTGCCAGCTCACCCCTCGCGGACCTCGAGAATTCACCCCTCCACTTT,CASSPLADLENSPLHF
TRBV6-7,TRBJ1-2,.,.,TGTGCCAGCAGTTACTCAAGTTTCAGGAGGGAGGAAGGGAGCTATGGCTACACCTTC,CASSYSSFRREEGSYGYTF
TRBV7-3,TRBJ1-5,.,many,TGTGCCATCCAGCCCCAGCATTTT,CAIQPQHF
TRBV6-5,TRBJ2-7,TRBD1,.,TGTGCCAGCAGAAAGGACAGGGGAGGCAACCACGAGCAGTACTTC,CASRKDRGGNHEQYF
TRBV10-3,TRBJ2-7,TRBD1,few,TGTGCCATCAGTGAGTCGCGGGGACAGGGGTACGAGCAGTACTTC,CAISESRGQGYEQYF
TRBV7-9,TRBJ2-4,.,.,TGTGCCAGCAGCCCCCGTGGGGCATGGGAGCAGTACTTC,CASSPRGAWEQYF
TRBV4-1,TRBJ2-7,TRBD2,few,TGCGCCAGCAGCCAAGGCCCAATCGGGAGGTACGAGCAGTACTTC,CASSQGPIGRYEQYF
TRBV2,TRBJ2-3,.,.,TGTGCCAGCAAGCCGGGGGGCACAGATACGCAGTATTTT,CASKPGGTDTQYF
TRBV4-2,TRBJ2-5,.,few,TGTGCCAGCAGCCCAGGTAGGGCCCAAGAGACCCAGTACTTC,CASSPGRAQETQYF
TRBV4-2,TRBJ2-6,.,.,TGTGCCAGCAGCCAAGATCTCGCTGGGGCCAACGTCCTGACTTTC,CASSQDLAGANVLTF
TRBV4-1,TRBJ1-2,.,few,TGCGCCAGCAGCCAAGAAGGTCCCCAACAGGGTAACTATGGCTACACCTTC,CASSQEGPQQGNYGYTF
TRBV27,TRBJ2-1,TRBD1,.,TGTGCCAGCAGTTTTTGGGGACAGGGCTACAATGAGCAGTTCTTC,CASSFWGQGYNEQFF
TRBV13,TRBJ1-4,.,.,TGTGCCAGCAGCCACCAGGGGACAACTAATGAAAAACTGTTTTTT,CASSHQGTTNEKLFF
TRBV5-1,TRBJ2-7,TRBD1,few,TGCGCCAGCAGCTTGGAATCGGGACAGTCCTACGAGCAGTACTTC,CASSLESGQSYEQYF
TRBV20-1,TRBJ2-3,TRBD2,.,TGCAGTGCGGCCGGGACTAGCGGGTCGACAGATACGCAGTATTTT,CSAAGTSGSTDTQYF
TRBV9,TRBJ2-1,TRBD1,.,TGTGCCAGCAGCGTAGTAGCACAGGGGGAAGGTGAGCAGTTCTTC,CASSVVAQGEGEQFF
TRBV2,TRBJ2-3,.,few,TGTGCCAGCAGTGAACTACAAGTACCTACAGATACGCAGTATTTT,CASSELQVPTDTQYF
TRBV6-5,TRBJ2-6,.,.,TGTGCCAGCAGGGATCCGAAAATGACTGGGGCCAACGTCCTGACTTTC,CASRDPKMTGANVLTF
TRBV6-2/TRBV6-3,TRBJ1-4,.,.,TGTGCCAGCAGCGCGAACAGGAACGGTGAAAAACTGTTTTTT,CASSANRNGEKLFF
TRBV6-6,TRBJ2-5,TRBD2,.,TGTGCCAGCAGGATAGCGGGAGAGACCCAGTACTTC,CASRIAGETQYF
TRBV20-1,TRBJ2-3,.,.,TGCAGTGCTAAAGCCACAGATACGCAGTATTTT,CSAKATDTQYF
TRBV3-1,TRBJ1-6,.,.,TGTGCCAGCAGCCAAGTCGGGACTTGGAATTCACCCCTCCACTTT,CASSQVGTWNSPLHF
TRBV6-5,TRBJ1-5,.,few,TGTGCCAGCAGTTCAGCGACAGCCGGGGATCAGCCCCAGCATTTT,CASSSATAGDQPQHF
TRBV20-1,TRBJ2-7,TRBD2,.,TGCAGTGCAAACCTCCAGCGGGGGTCCTACGAGCAGTACTTC,CSANLQRGSYEQYF
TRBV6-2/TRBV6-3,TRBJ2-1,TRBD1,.,TGTGCCAGCAGTTACTCCGGGACAGGGTGTAGTGAGCAGTTCTTC,CASSYSGTGCSEQFF